This section outlines one T cell receptor (beta chain) sequence together with its context. CDR1 and CDR2 from the germline V gene are MNHEY and SVGAGI. The CDR3 runs 13 residues. Trimming removed 6 bases from V and 8 bases from J; junction bases left unmatched: 6. These data belong to a study of blood T cell repertoires in COVID-19. Repertoires were generated with immunoSEQ multiplex PCR, while TCRdb's copy carries only in-frame clones and drops some. Among about 230,000 clones listed, about nine tenths were seen once. The TCR was taken from a woman aged 60-75 years with acute or convalescent COVID-19. The sample comprised peripheral blood. This chain links TRBV6-5 with TRBJ1-4, with TRBD1 matching 7 bases. CDR3 nucleotides: TGTGCCAGCAGCTACCGGGACAGCGAAAAACTGTTTTTT. This sequence encodes CASSYRDSEKLFF.